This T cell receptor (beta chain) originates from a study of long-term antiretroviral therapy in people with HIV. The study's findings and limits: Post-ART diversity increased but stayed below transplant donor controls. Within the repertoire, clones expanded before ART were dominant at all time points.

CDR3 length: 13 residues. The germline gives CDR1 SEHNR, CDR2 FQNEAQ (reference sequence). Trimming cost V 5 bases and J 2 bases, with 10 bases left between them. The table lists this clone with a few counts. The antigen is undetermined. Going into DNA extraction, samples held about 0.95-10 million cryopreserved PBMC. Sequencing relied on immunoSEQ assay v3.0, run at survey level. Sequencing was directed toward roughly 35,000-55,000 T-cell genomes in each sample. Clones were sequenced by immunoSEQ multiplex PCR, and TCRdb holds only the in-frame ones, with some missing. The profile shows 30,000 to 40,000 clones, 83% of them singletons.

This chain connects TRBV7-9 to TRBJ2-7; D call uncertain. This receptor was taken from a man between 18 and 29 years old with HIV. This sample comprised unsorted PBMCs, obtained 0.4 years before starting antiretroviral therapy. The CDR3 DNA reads TGTGCCAGCAGCCCGAGGACGACCTACGAGCAGTACTTC. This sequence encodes CASSPRTTYEQYF.